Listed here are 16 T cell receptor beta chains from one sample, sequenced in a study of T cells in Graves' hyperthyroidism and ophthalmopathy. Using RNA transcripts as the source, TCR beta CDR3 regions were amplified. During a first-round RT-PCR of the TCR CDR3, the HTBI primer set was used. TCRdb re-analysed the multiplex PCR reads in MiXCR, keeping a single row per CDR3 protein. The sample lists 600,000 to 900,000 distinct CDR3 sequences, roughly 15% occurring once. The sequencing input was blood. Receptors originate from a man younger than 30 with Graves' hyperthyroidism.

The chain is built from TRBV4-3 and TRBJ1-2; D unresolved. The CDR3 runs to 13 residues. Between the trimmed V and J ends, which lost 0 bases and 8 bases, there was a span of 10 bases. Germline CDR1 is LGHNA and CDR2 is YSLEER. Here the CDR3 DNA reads TGCGCCAGCAGCCAAGAGGACCTGCAGGGCTACACCTTC. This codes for CASSQEDLQGYTF.

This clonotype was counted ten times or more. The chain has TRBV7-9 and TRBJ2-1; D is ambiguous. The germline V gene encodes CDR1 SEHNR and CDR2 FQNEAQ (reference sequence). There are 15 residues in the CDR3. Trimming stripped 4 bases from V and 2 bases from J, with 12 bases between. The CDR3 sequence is CASSSVVGAYNEQFF. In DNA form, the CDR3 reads TGTGCCAGCAGCTCCGTCGTTGGGGCCTACAATGAGCAGTTCTTC.

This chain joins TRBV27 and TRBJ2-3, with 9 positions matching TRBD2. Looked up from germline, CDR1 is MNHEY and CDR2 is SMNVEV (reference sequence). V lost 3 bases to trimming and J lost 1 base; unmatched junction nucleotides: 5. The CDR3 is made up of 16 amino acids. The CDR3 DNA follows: TGTGCCAGCAGTTTCATAGCGGGAGATGGCACAGATACGCAGTATTTT. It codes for CASSFIAGDGTDTQYF.

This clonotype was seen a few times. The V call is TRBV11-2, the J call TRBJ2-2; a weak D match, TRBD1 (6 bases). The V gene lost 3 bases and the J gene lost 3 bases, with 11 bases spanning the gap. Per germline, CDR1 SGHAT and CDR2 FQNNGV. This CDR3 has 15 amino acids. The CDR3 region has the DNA TGTGCCAGCAGCTTCCTGGGGGCGGACACCGGGGAGCTGTTTTTT. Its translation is CASSFLGADTGELFF. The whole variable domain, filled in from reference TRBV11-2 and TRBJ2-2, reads EAGVAQSPRYKIIEKRQSVAFWCNPISGHATLYWYQQILGQGPKLLIQFQNNGVVDDSQLPKDRFSAERLKGVDSTLKIQPAKLEDSAVYLCASSFLGADTGELFFGEGSRLTVL.

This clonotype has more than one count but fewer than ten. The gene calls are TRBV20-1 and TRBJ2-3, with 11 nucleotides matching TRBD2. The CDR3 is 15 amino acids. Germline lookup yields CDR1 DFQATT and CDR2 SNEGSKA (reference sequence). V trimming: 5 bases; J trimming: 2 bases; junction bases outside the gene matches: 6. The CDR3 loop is CSAASSGRSTDTQYF. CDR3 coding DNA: TGCAGTGCTGCCTCTAGCGGGAGGTCCACAGATACGCAGTATTTT.

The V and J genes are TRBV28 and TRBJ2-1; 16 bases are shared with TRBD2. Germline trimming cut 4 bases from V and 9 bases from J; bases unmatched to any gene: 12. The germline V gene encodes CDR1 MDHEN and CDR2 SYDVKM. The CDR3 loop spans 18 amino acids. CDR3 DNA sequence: TGTGCCAGCAGTTCCCCCGTCGGGACTAGCGGGAGGGGCGCTGAGCAGTTCTTC. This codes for CASSSPVGTSGRGAEQFF.

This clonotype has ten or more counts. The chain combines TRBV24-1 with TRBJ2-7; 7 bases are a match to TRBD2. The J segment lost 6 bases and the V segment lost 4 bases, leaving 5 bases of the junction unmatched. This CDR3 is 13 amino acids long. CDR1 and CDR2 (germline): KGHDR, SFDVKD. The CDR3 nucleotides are TGTGCCACCAGTGAGTCCGCGGGAGTCGAGCAGTACTTC. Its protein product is CATSESAGVEQYF.

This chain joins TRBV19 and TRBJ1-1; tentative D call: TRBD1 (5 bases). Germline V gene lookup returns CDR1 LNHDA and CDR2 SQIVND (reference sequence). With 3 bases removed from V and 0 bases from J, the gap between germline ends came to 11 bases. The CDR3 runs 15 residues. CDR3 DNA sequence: TGTGCCAGTAGTATGGGCGGGGGGTTGAACACTGAAGCTTTCTTT. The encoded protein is CASSMGGGLNTEAFF.

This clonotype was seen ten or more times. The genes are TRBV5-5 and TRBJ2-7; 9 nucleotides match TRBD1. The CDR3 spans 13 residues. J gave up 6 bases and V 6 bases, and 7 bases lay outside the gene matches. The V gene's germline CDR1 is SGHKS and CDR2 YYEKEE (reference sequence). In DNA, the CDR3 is TGTGCCAGCATGCCACAGGGGGCAGGCGAGCAGTACTTC. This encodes CASMPQGAGEQYF.

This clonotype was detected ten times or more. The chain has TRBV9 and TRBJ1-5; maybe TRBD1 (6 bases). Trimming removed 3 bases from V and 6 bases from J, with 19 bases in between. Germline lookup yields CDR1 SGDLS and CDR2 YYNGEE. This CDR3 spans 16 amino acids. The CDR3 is CASSATSGGPGQPQHF. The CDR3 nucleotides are TGTGCCAGCAGCGCGACATCGGGGGGGCCCGGTCAGCCCCAGCATTTT.

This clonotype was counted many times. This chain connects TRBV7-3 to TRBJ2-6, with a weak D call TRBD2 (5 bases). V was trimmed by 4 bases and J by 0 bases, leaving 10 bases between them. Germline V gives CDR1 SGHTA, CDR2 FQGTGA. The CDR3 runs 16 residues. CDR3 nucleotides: TGTGCCAGCAGCTCTGACGGGAACTCTGGGGCCAACGTCCTGACTTTC. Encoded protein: CASSSDGNSGANVLTF.

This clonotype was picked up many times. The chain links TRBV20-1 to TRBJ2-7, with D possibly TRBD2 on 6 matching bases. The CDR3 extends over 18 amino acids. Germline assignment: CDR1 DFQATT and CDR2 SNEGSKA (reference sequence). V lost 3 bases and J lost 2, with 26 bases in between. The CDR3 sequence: CSARAFSGPSSGTYEQYF. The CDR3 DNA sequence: TGCAGTGCTAGGGCCTTCAGTGGGCCGAGTAGCGGAACCTACGAGCAGTACTTC.

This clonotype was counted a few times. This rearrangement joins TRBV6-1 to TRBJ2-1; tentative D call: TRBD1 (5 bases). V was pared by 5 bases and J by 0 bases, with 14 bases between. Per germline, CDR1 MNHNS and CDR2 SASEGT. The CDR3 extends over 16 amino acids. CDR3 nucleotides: TGTGCCAGCAGTTCCACCCCGGACATCTCCTACAATGAGCAGTTCTTC. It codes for CASSSTPDISYNEQFF.

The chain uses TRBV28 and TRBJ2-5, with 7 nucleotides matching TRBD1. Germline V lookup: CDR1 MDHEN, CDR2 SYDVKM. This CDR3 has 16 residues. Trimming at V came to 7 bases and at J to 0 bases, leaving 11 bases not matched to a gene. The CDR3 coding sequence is TGTGCCAGCAACGACAACCGGGACAGCTACCAAGAGACCCAGTACTTC. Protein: CASNDNRDSYQETQYF.

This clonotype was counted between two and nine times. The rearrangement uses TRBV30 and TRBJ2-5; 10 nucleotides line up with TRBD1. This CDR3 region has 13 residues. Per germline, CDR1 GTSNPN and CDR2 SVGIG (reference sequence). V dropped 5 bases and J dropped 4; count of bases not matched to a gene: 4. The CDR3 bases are TGTGCCTGGCACCGGACAGGGGGAGAGACCCAGTACTTC. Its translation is CAWHRTGGETQYF.

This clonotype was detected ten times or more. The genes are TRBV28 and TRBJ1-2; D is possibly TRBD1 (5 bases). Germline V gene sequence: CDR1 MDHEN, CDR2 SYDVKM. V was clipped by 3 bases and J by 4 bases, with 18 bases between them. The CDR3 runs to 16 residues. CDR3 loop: CASSFGLAPGGYGYTF. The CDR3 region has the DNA TGTGCCAGCAGTTTTGGTCTGGCCCCCGGGGGCTATGGCTACACCTTC.